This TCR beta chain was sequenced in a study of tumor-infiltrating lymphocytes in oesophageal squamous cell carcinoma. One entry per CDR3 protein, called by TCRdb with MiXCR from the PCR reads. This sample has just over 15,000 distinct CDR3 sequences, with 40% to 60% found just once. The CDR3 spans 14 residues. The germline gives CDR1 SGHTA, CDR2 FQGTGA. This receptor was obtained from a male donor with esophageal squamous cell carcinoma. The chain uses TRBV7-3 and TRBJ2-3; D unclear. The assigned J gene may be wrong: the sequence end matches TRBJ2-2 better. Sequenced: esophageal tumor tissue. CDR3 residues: CASSQRPETGELFF. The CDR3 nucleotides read TGTGCCAGCAGCCAGAGACCCGAAACCGGGGAGCTGTTTTTT.